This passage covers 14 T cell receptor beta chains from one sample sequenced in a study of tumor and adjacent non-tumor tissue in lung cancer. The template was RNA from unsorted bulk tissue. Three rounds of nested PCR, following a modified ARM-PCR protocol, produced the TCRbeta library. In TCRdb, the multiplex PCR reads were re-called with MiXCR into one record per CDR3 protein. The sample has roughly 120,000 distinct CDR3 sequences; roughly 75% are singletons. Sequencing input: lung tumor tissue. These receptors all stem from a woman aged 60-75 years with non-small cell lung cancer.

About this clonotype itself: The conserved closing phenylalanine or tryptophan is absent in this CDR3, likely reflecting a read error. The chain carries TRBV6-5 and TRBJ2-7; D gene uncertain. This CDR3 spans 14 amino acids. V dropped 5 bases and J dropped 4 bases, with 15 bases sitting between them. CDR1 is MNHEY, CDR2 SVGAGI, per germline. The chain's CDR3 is CASSSRASLYEQYL. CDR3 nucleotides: TGTGCCAGCAGTAGCCGGGCTTCACTTTACGAGCAGTACTTA.

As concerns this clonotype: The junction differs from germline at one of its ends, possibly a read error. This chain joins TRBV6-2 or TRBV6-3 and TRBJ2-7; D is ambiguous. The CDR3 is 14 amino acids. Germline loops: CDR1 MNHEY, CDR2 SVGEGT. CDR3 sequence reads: CASSRQASSYEQHF. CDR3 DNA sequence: TGTGCCAGCAGCCGACAAGCCTCCTCCTACGAGCAGCACTTC.

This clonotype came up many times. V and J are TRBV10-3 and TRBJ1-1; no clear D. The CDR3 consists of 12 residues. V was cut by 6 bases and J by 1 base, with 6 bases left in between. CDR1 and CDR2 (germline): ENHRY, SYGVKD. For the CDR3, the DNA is TGTGCCATCAGCAACACGAACACTGAAGCTTTCTTT. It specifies CAISNTNTEAFF.

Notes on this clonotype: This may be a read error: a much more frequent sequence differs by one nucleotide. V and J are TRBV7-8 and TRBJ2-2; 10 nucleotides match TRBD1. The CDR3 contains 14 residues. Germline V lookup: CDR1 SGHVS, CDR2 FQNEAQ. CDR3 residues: CASSGQGVSGELSF. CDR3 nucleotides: TGTGCCAGCAGCGGACAGGGGGTCTCCGGGGAGCTGTCTTTT.

The CDR3 DNA follows: TGCAGTGCTAGAGGCGGGCAGAGTGTAGACGAGCAGTACTTC. Its protein is CSARGGQSVDEQYF. The chain is built from TRBV20-1 and TRBJ2-7; TRBD2 might be the D (5 bases). The V gene lost 1 base and the J gene lost 5 bases, with 15 bases spanning the gap. Germline-derived CDR1 and CDR2 are DFQATT and SNEGSKA (reference sequence). The CDR3 spans 14 residues.

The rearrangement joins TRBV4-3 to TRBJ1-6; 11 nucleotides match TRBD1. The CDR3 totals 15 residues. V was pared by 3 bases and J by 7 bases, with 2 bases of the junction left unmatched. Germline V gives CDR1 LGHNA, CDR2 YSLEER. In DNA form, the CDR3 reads TGCGCCAGCAGCCATGGGGACAGGGGGAATTCACCCCTCCACTTT. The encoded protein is CASSHGDRGNSPLHF.

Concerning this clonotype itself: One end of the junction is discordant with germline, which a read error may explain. The CDR3 DNA follows: TGTGCCAGCAGCCAAAGGACGGGCTCTGGGGCCAACGTCCTGACTTTC. This encodes CASSQRTGSGANVLTF. V and J are TRBV4-1 and TRBJ2-6; no firm D call. This CDR3 region has 16 residues. CDR1 and CDR2 (germline): MGHRA, YSYEKL.

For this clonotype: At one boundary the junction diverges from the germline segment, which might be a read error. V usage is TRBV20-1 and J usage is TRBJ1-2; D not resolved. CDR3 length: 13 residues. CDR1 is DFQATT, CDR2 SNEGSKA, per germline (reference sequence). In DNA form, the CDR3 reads TGCAGTGCTAGTGAAGGGAACGGCTATGGCTGCACGTTC. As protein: CSASEGNGYGCTF.

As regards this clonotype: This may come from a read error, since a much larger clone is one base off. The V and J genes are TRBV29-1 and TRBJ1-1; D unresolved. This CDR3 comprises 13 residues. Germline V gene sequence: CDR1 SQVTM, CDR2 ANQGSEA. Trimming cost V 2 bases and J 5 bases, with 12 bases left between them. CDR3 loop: CSVERGMRTEAFF. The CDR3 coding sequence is TGCAGCGTTGAACGAGGGATGAGGACTGAAGCTTTCTTT.

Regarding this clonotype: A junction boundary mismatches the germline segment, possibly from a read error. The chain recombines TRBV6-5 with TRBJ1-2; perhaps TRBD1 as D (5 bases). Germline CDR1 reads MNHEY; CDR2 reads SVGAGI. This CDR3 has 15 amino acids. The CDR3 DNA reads TGTGCCAGCAGACAACTCCGGGGGTATGGGTATGGCTATACCTTC. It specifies CASRQLRGYGYGYTF.

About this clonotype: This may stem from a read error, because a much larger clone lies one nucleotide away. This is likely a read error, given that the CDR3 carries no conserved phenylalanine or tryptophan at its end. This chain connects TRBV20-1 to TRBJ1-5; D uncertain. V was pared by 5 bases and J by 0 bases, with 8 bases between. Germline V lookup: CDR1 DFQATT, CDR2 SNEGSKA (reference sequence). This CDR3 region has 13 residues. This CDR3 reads CSAFVTSNQPQHS. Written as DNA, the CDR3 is TGCAGTGCTTTCGTGACTAGCAATCAGCCCCAGCATTCT.

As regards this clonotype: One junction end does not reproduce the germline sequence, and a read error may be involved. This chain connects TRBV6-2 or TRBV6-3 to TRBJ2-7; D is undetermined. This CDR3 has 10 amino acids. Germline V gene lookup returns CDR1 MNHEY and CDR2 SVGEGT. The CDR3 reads CASVTYEHYF. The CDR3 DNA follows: TGTGCCAGCGTGACCTACGAGCATTACTTC.

CDR3 DNA: TGTGCCAGCCGATCGAACGGGAGTCTTACCTACAATGAGCAGTTCTTC. Its protein product is CASRSNGSLTYNEQFF. The chain has TRBV6-1 and TRBJ2-1; a weak D match, TRBD2 (6 bases). V was pared by 8 bases and J by 2 bases, with 19 bases between. The germline CDR1 and CDR2 sequences are MNHNS and SASEGT. The CDR3 spans 16 residues.

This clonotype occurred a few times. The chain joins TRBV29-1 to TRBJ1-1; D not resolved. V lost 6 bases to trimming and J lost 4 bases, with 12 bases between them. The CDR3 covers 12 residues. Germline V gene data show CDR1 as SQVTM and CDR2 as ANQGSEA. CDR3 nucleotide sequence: TGCAGCGTGACACGGGGAGGCACTGAAGCTTTCTTT. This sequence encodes CSVTRGGTEAFF.